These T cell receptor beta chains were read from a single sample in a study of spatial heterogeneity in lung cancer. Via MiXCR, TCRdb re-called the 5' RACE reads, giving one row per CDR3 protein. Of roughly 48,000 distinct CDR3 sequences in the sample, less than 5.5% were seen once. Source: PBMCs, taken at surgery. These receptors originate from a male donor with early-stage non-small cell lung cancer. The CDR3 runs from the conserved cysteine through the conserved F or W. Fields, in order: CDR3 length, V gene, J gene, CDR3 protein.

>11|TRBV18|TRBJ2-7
CASSEAYEQYF
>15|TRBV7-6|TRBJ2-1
CASSLKAFTPDEQFF
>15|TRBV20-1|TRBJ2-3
CSATQRLAGTDTQYF
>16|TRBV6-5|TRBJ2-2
CASRTPRAGEAGELFF
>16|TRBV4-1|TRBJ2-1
CASSQDRVSSYNEQFF
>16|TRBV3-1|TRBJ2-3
CASSQDSSASTDTQYF
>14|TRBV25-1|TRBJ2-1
CASSGEGRRNEQFF
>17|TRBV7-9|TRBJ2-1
CASSLGTGTRSRGEQFF
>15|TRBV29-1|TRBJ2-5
CSVEEGRGDLETQYF
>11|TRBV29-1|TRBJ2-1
CSVEGPDEQFF
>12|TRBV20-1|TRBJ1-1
CSARDRGTEAFF
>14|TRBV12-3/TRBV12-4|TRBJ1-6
CASSLTGLNSPLHF